This T cell receptor beta chain was captured in a study of cytomegalovirus exposure and HLA in healthy donors. Overall study results and limits: In vitro assays verified that three CMV-associated chains recognized CMV antigens specifically. Earlier findings revealed that most TCR beta V segments proved productive either about 87% or about 30% of the time. What TCR beta sequences reportedly achieved was accurate prediction of HLA-A and HLA-B alleles in most subjects.

With respect to this clone: Its matching antigen is unknown.

PCR employed 60 Vbeta and 13 Jbeta primers. Only in-frame clones appear in the TCRdb table, and some are missing; sequencing was by immunoSEQ multiplex PCR. The table shows 120,000 or so clones, with about 80% occurring only once. The sample consisted of PBMCs. The sequence derives from a woman aged 40 to 50 in good health and CMV-seropositive.

The CDR3 loop reads CASSPTPAGSTEAFF. CDR3 sequence (DNA): TGTGCCAGCAGCCCAACCCCCGCCGGGAGCACTGAAGCTTTCTTT. The V call is TRBV2, the J call TRBJ1-1; no firm D call. There are 15 residues in the CDR3. Trimming removed 6 bases at V and 4 bases at J, with 18 bases between. The V gene's germline CDR1 is SNHLY and CDR2 FYNNEI.